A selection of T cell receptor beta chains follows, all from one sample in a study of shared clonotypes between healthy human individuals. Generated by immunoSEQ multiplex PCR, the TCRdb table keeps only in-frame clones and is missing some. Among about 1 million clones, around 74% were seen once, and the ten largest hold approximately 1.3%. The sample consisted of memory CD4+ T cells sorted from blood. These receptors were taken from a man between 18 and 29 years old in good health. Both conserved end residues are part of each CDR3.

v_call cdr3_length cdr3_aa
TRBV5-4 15 CASSRPGLESDTQYF
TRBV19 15 CASSRRRGPQETQYF
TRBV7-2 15 CASSPRGATSYEQYF
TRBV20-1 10 CSASADEQYF
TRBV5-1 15 CASTALGQGQETQYF
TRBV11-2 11 CASSLGETQYF
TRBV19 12 CASSIRDYGYTF
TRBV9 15 CASSLVGSATDTQYF
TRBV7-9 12 CASSLSTDTQYF
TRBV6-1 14 CASSERRGNQPQHF
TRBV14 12 CASRSSGNTIYF
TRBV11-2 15 CASSFTGLAEVEQFF
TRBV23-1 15 CASNRKNATNEKLFF
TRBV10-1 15 CASSERGADTGELFF
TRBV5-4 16 CASSPLAGDITGELFF
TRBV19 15 CASSIGTGGNQPQHF
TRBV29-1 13 CSVEGGPGEGQYF
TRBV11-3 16 CASSLGGSGGQETQYF
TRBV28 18 CASRSRPGQGLPSYEQYF
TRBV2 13 CASLWDENYGYTF
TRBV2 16 CASSPLAATFYNEQFF
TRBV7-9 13 CASSSGGPTEAFF
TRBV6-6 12 CASKQGGNTIYF
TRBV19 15 CASSVTRKPSYEQYF
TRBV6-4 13 CASSERAMDTQYF
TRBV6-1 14 CASSDIRGVTEAFF
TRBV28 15 CASSLRGGAPGELFF
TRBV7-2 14 CASSSESGGYEQYF
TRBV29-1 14 CSVSPPGTNEKLFF
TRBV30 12 CAWSRQGYEQYF
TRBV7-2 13 CASSAQANYGYTF
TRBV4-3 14 CASSLGLGSREQFF
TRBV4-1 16 CASSQESPPITGELFF
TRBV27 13 CASSPGSNQPQHF
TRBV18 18 CASSPGILGTGTTYEQYF
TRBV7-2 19 CASSLGLAGGQMGTDTQYF
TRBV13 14 CASSLRGGWETQYF
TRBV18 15 CASSPVKGPNTEAFF
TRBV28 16 CASSLGTGGYTYEQYF
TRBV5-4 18 CASSPSGAQVPGANVLTF